This TCR beta chain emerged from a study of T cell responses to AZD1222 COVID-19 vaccine. Overall study: Pooled in the analysis were second doses at about 4 or about 12 weeks. Study conclusions and caveats: Repertoires were sampled only after the peak T cell response. Spike-specific TCR breadth and depth both grew after two AZD1222 doses.

Assay: immunoSEQ multiplex PCR; the TCRdb copy retains only in-frame clones and omits some. Here the sample spans 150,000 to 160,000 clones, 90% being singletons. This clone was detected a few times. Its antigen is still unknown. This TCR was recovered from an adult in good health. The sequences come from peripheral blood, collected on day 0 of AZD1222 vaccination.

DNA of the CDR3: TGTGCCAGTAGTGACCGGGCCCACAGGGGCCATAACTATGGCTACACCTTC. Encoded protein: CASSDRAHRGHNYGYTF. The chain joins TRBV19 to TRBJ1-2, with 7 bases identical to TRBD1. The CDR3 loop spans 17 amino acids. J was trimmed by 1 base and V by 5 bases; bases with no gene match: 13. Germline assignment: CDR1 LNHDA and CDR2 SQIVND (reference sequence).